The present T cell receptor (beta chain) was sequenced within a study of cytomegalovirus exposure and HLA in healthy donors. In the study overall: Within an early data release were about 90 million unique TCRs drawn from HLA-typed donors. The study's findings and limits: Previous analysis showed most TCR beta V segments were productive about 87% or about 30% of the time.

This CDR3 is 15 amino acids long. Germline CDR1 is SGHRS and CDR2 is YFSETQ. The trim removed 4 bases at V and 0 bases at J, leaving 4 bases unmatched. Concerning this clone: Its antigen is still unknown.

A multiplex PCR was run with 60 Vbeta primers and 13 Jbeta primers. The method was immunoSEQ multiplex PCR; TCRdb's version includes in-frame clones alone and lacks a portion of them. Of around 140,000 clones in the sample, over 70% were seen once. Sample: PBMCs. The TCR comes from a woman under 30 in good health and CMV-seronegative. This chain links TRBV5-1 with TRBJ2-1; 7 bases are shared with TRBD1. The CDR3 reads CASSARQGSYNEQFF. Here the CDR3 DNA reads TGCGCCAGCAGCGCTAGACAGGGCTCCTACAATGAGCAGTTCTTC.